The sequence of this T cell receptor (beta chain) was determined in a study of early T cells in non-severe SARS-CoV-2 infection (dated by TCRdb to the early 2020s). Looking at the study overall: Bulk RNA from unsorted whole blood was used for TCR sequencing, so alpha and beta chains could not be paired. Points the paper makes about the study in general: VDJdb matching was skewed toward anti-spike CD8 responses and likely underestimated virus-specific expansions by missing private and CD4 specificities.

Trimming at the junction amounts to 5 bases on V and 8 bases on J, and the germline ends lie 18 bases apart. The germline V gene supplies CDR1 SGHTA and CDR2 FQGNSA. The CDR3 holds 14 amino acids from the cysteine to the phenylalanine. Just the 42-base CDR3 DNA is kept, in frame starting at base 1. The library was generated by 5' RACE. The sequencer was a NextSeq 500. The TCR library protocol attached unique molecular identifiers to individual cDNA molecules to correct for sequencing error and PCR bias. Both TCR alpha and beta chains were sequenced, and tight co-correlation was observed between alpha and beta sequence abundances in each sample. Processing in the source paper ran as follows. Decombinator V4 was used to annotate TCR sequences for V gene, J gene and CDR3. Expanded TCRs were defined as changing significantly between any two time points under a Poisson model with p below 0.0001. TCR abundances were normalised to the total number of TCRs sequenced per sample and expressed as counts per million. MAIT TCRs were defined by TRAV1-2 paired with TRAJ12, TRAJ20 or TRAJ33, and iNKT TCRs by TRAV10 paired with TRAJ18. A search of VDJdb, accessed on 1 November 2021, was run for TCRs annotated to CMV, EBV and SARS-CoV-2, with TCRs annotated for multiple antigens excluded. The public reads were run again by TCRdb, first through fastp at Q25 and then through MiXCR, and only productive beta chains were kept. Identical CDR3 proteins give one entry, which carries the most common genes and DNA. The V and J calls here are based on TCRdb, not the publication. In this sample the table shows more than 70,000 distinct CDR3 sequences, 11% of which occur a single time. The ten top clones hold more than 10% of the sample.

This clonotype was seen a few times. The target of this receptor is not known. No much larger clone exists at a distance of one base, and base qualities are not known. A case-control design nested within a healthcare worker cohort in London, UK, was used, with weekly nasopharyngeal swab PCR tests and blood sampling performed. Healthcare workers were enrolled in the week of the UK lockdown, from 23 to 31 March 2020, and were followed every week for up to 16 weeks. This clonotype originated in an adult who was a healthcare worker with PCR-confirmed SARS-CoV-2 infection or an uninfected control (not recorded which). The chain employs TRBV7-2 and TRBJ1-2, with no confidently assigned D gene. The source was whole blood, collected at baseline. The CDR3 loop reads CASSPPAPIGGYTF. The DNA sequence follows: TGTGCCAGCAGCCCACCGGCCCCGATTGGAGGCTACACCTTC.